Here is one TCR beta chain with its context. The repertoire was sequenced with immunoSEQ multiplex PCR; TCRdb's copy has only in-frame clones and lacks some. The sample lists some 71,000 clones, 90% to 95% occurring once. This specimen comes from a study of OX40 agonist ivuxolimab in advanced cancers. Germline CDR1 and CDR2: SNHLY and FYNNEI. This CDR3 has 15 amino acids. With 9 bases removed from V and 0 bases from J, the gap between germline ends came to 16 bases. The clonotype originates from an adult with an advanced solid tumor such as melanoma, head and neck, liver or kidney cancer. The source material was CD4+ or CD8+ T cells sorted from blood, sampled in a trial of the OX40 agonist ivuxolimab. This rearrangement joins TRBV2 to TRBJ2-3; D is ambiguous. The DNA of the CDR3 is TGTGCCAGAGAGGTGAGAGGTACTAGCACAGATACGCAGTATTTT. Protein sequence: CAREVRGTSTDTQYF.